The table lists the clone carrying this T cell receptor beta chain with many counts. Antigen unknown. The sample comes from a study of T cell repertoires in cytomegalovirus infection. Study information: A matching HLA type, together with CMV infection, was signaled by public TCR beta signatures. General study points: The ex vivo response showed dominance by HLA-C-restricted CMV-specific TCR beta clonotypes.

The CDR3 covers 15 residues. V was pared by 1 base and J by 6 bases, with 8 bases of the junction left unmatched. Germline-derived CDR1 and CDR2 are SEHNR and FQNEAQ (reference sequence). TCRdb fed the reads into MiXCR, producing one record per CDR3 protein. The table has roughly 600,000 distinct CDR3 sequences, 24% seen once. The TCR originated in a human donor in good health (CMV status not recorded). Some clones in this sample may be carry-over from other donors' samples. V gene TRBV7-9 combines with J gene TRBJ1-2; 7 nucleotides match TRBD1. Sequenced: CD8+ T cells from PBMCs. CDR3 bases: TGTGCCAGCAGCTTAGGAGAGGGGGCGGTGAATGGCTACACCTTC. Its protein product is CASSLGEGAVNGYTF.